Listed below are T cell receptor beta chains from one sample, sequenced in a study of T cells in Graves' hyperthyroidism and ophthalmopathy. TCRdb reprocessed the multiplex PCR reads via MiXCR and lists one record per CDR3 protein. The sample consists of 550,000 to 700,000 distinct CDR3 sequences, approximately 15% of them appearing once. Sequences were obtained from blood. The receptors derive from a woman in her forties with Graves' ophthalmopathy. CDR3s leave out the opening cysteine and the closing phenylalanine or tryptophan.

V: TRBV6-2/TRBV6-3; J: TRBJ2-1; CDR3: ASSHPSGSSYNEQF
V: TRBV6-5; J: TRBJ1-5; CDR3: ASSYVDSNQPQH
V: TRBV28; J: TRBJ1-6; CDR3: AIARQINSPLH
V: TRBV3-1; J: TRBJ2-5; CDR3: ASSSESPGGEETQY
V: TRBV30; J: TRBJ1-2; CDR3: AWSVNREGYT
V: TRBV5-1; J: TRBJ2-7; CDR3: ASSIVGGHSYEQY
V: TRBV7-9; J: TRBJ2-6; CDR3: ASSQAGSGANVLT
V: TRBV6-2/TRBV6-3; J: TRBJ1-2; CDR3: ASSYSRANYGYT
V: TRBV20-1; J: TRBJ2-7; CDR3: SAPSAGGKVAITYEQY
V: TRBV20-1; J: TRBJ2-5; CDR3: SARGDRGPEETQY
V: TRBV5-5; J: TRBJ2-7; CDR3: ANSLSVAEQY
V: TRBV7-6; J: TRBJ2-7; CDR3: ASSLGGDEQY
V: TRBV6-5; J: TRBJ1-2; CDR3: ASSLQGFYGYT
V: TRBV7-9; J: TRBJ2-5; CDR3: ASSPRQEQETQY
V: TRBV12-3/TRBV12-4; J: TRBJ2-7; CDR3: ASSSQGLGEQY
V: TRBV28; J: TRBJ2-4; CDR3: ASSFPTGEGTKNIQY
V: TRBV2; J: TRBJ1-6; CDR3: ASVLELNSPLH
V: TRBV30; J: TRBJ1-2; CDR3: AWNGGRNYGYT
V: TRBV28; J: TRBJ1-2; CDR3: ASLPGPSYGYT
V: TRBV20-1; J: TRBJ2-7; CDR3: SAEGTYEQY
V: TRBV4-1; J: TRBJ1-3; CDR3: ASSELGPAGNTIY
V: TRBV20-1; J: TRBJ2-5; CDR3: SAREGSGRTQETQY
V: TRBV7-9; J: TRBJ1-2; CDR3: ASSSLTTGADGYT
V: TRBV12-3/TRBV12-4; J: TRBJ1-3; CDR3: ATDPGGGNTIY
V: TRBV7-8; J: TRBJ1-2; CDR3: ASSLGSRGYT
V: TRBV19; J: TRBJ1-5; CDR3: ASNTGREGNQPQH
V: TRBV10-3; J: TRBJ2-7; CDR3: AISEGQGTGEQY
V: TRBV27; J: TRBJ2-5; CDR3: ASSPLRSGETQY
V: TRBV6-5; J: TRBJ1-5; CDR3: ASSFPGDQPQH
V: TRBV12-3/TRBV12-4; J: TRBJ2-2; CDR3: ASTRQTPNTGELF
V: TRBV14; J: TRBJ1-2; CDR3: ASTKDRGLGYT
V: TRBV12-3/TRBV12-4; J: TRBJ2-5; CDR3: ASMKGAPETQY
V: TRBV15; J: TRBJ2-7; CDR3: ATSNLYEQY
V: TRBV2; J: TRBJ2-1; CDR3: AIQEGSSYNEQF
V: TRBV7-2; J: TRBJ1-1; CDR3: ASRKVLNTEAF
V: TRBV7-9; J: TRBJ1-1; CDR3: ASSLVGRGGTEAF
V: TRBV28; J: TRBJ2-5; CDR3: ASSLWQGRETQY
V: TRBV12-3/TRBV12-4; J: TRBJ2-5; CDR3: ASARDRGLNQETQY
V: TRBV19; J: TRBJ1-1; CDR3: ATKRENTEAF
V: TRBV20-1; J: TRBJ2-7; CDR3: SAYNRGRPYEQY
V: TRBV6-1; J: TRBJ1-2; CDR3: ASSIGLPEDGYT
V: TRBV7-2; J: TRBJ1-1; CDR3: ASSLYGRGDTEAF
V: TRBV18; J: TRBJ2-7; CDR3: ASSLLAGTGGNEQY
V: TRBV20-1; J: TRBJ1-1; CDR3: SAGRGGANTEAF
V: TRBV9; J: TRBJ2-2; CDR3: ASTEIPNTGELF
V: TRBV19; J: TRBJ2-7; CDR3: ASSIQPGSYEQY
V: TRBV6-1; J: TRBJ1-4; CDR3: ASSEGQDNEKLF
V: TRBV14; J: TRBJ1-1; CDR3: ASSQQTRGTEAF